A selection of T cell receptor beta chains follows, all from one sample in a study of shared clonotypes between healthy human individuals. Measured with immunoSEQ multiplex PCR; TCRdb has only the in-frame clones, and not every one. The table has 2 million to 2.5 million clones, approximately 90% seen once; the top ten hold 0.37%. The sequenced sample consisted of naive CD4+ T cells from PBMCs. The receptors here all came from a man aged 18 to 29 in good health. Some clones in this sample may be carry-over from other donors' samples. The CDR3 runs from the conserved cysteine through the conserved F or W. The D gene is left open where the match is weak. The size entry is marked missing in some rows and otherwise reads once, few, many or a size class.

j_call	v_call	clone_size	d_call	cdr3_aa	cdr3_nt
TRBJ2-2	TRBV5-4	NA	NA	CASSLYAGRNTGELFF	TGTGCCAGCAGCTTGTATGCAGGGAGAAACACCGGGGAGCTGTTTTTT
TRBJ1-5	TRBV28	NA	NA	CASSLVRRTADQPQHF	TGTGCCAGCAGTTTAGTTCGCCGGACAGCGGATCAGCCCCAGCATTTT
TRBJ2-7	TRBV18	NA	NA	CASSFSYEQYF	TGTGCCAGCTCCTTCTCCTACGAGCAGTACTTC
TRBJ2-2	TRBV5-4	NA	NA	CATLVTGSAGELFF	TGTGCCACCCTAGTAACGGGGTCGGCCGGGGAGCTGTTTTTT
TRBJ1-3	TRBV28	NA	NA	CASSLFARSSGNTIYF	TGTGCCAGCAGTTTATTTGCTCGGAGCTCTGGAAACACCATATATTTT
TRBJ2-7	TRBV29-1	NA	NA	CSVERDTYEQYF	TGCAGCGTTGAAAGGGATACCTACGAGCAGTACTTC
TRBJ1-1	TRBV7-8	NA	NA	CASSHVGQPNTEAFF	TGTGCCAGCAGCCACGTGGGACAACCGAACACTGAAGCTTTCTTT
TRBJ2-1	TRBV5-1	NA	TRBD1	CASSPGDRVNEQFF	TGCGCCAGCAGCCCGGGGGACAGGGTCAATGAGCAGTTCTTC
TRBJ1-2	TRBV5-1	NA	NA	CASSLSGSPNTF	TGCGCCAGCAGCTTGTCAGGGTCCCCGAACACCTTC
TRBJ1-5	TRBV28	NA	TRBD1	CASSLRRGTANQPQHF	TGTGCCAGCAGTTTAAGGCGGGGGACAGCCAATCAGCCCCAGCATTTT
TRBJ2-6	TRBV27	NA	TRBD1	CASSLSRDSQGANVLTF	TGTGCCAGCAGTTTATCAAGGGACAGTCAAGGGGCCAACGTCCTGACTTTC
TRBJ1-5	TRBV28	NA	TRBD1	CASSLPDRVGNQPQHF	TGTGCCAGCAGTTTACCCGACAGGGTTGGCAATCAGCCCCAGCATTTT
TRBJ2-2	TRBV18	NA	NA	CASSRVANTGELFF	TGTGCCAGCTCACGAGTGGCGAACACCGGGGAGCTGTTTTTT
TRBJ2-7	TRBV7-8	NA	TRBD2	CASSSSGSGYEQYF	TGTGCCAGCAGCTCCAGCGGGAGTGGCTACGAGCAGTACTTC
TRBJ2-5	TRBV10-3	NA	TRBD1	CAISGGQGVETQYF	TGTGCCATCAGTGGTGGACAGGGGGTAGAGACCCAGTACTTC
TRBJ1-1	TRBV19	NA	NA	CASSTMTRAFF	TGTGCCAGTAGTACCATGACACGAGCTTTCTTT
TRBJ2-7	TRBV6-5	NA	TRBD1	CASSRTDRAREQYF	TGTGCCAGCAGCCGAACCGACAGGGCGCGCGAGCAGTACTTC
TRBJ1-1	TRBV5-4	NA	TRBD1	CASSLQGSEAFF	TGTGCCAGCAGCCTACAGGGGTCTGAAGCTTTCTTT
TRBJ1-2	TRBV4-1	NA	NA	CASSPRGDNYGYTF	TGCGCCAGCAGCCCCAGGGGAGATAACTATGGCTACACCTTC
TRBJ2-1	TRBV5-1	once	NA	CASSLEPGAYNEQFF	TGCGCCAGCAGCTTGGAACCGGGAGCCTACAATGAGCAGTTCTTC
TRBJ2-5	TRBV27	NA	NA	CASSLWGAQETGTQYF	TGTGCCAGCAGTTTATGGGGTGCTCAAGAGACTGGGACCCAGTACTTC
TRBJ2-5	TRBV7-9	NA	TRBD1	CASSPIEGAQETQYF	TGTGCCAGCAGCCCTATAGAGGGGGCCCAAGAGACCCAGTACTTC
TRBJ2-5	TRBV5-1	NA	NA	CASSLQQGQETQYF	TGCGCCAGCAGCTTGCAGCAGGGGCAAGAGACCCAGTACTTC
TRBJ2-7	TRBV10-3	once	NA	CAIRGGQGGYEQYF	TGTGCCATCAGGGGTGGCCAGGGGGGCTACGAGCAGTACTTC
TRBJ1-5	TRBV6-1	NA	NA	CASGARGSNQPQHF	TGTGCCAGCGGCGCAAGGGGTAGCAATCAGCCCCAGCATTTT
TRBJ2-3	TRBV18	once	NA	CASSPPGGTSTDTQYF	TGTGCCAGCTCACCACCAGGTGGGACAAGCACAGATACGCAGTATTTT